This is a list of T cell receptor beta chains from one sample in a study of cytomegalovirus exposure and HLA in healthy donors. Sequencing was performed with immunoSEQ multiplex PCR; in TCRdb, only in-frame clones are kept and a portion is missing. The repertoire holds about 130,000 clones, with roughly 74% as singletons. Sequences were obtained from PBMCs. These receptors all come from a woman between 50 and 59 years old in good health and CMV-seropositive. Both conserved end residues are part of each CDR3. D genes are given only for firm matches. Some rows have no size entry. The others give once, few or many, or a class for an expanded clone.

TRBJ2-3,-,TRBV10-1,TRBD2,TGCGCCAGCAGTGGTCGGGGGGCAGATACGCAGTATTTT,CASSGRGADTQYF
TRBJ1-2,-,TRBV6-1,TRBD1,TGTGCCAGCCTGAAGGGACAGGGACCTAACTATGGCTACACCTTC,CASLKGQGPNYGYTF
TRBJ1-2,-,TRBV7-8,-,TGTGCCAGCAGCTTAGTAGCTAACTATGGCTACACCTTC,CASSLVANYGYTF
TRBJ1-6,few,TRBV7-9,-,TGTGCCAGCAGCCGATCTCCCACGCTAACTTCACCCCTCCACTTT,CASSRSPTLTSPLHF
TRBJ2-2,-,TRBV7-2,TRBD1,TGTGCCAGCAGCTTATGGGACAGACCCACCGGGGAGCTGTTTTTT,CASSLWDRPTGELFF
TRBJ2-6,-,TRBV2,TRBD1,TGTGCCAGCAGCGCGACAGGGGCTGGGGCCAACGTCCTGACTTTC,CASSATGAGANVLTF
TRBJ2-5,-,TRBV5-5,-,TGTGCCAGCAGCTTCGGACTGGCTCGGGAGGAGACCCAGTACTTC,CASSFGLAREETQYF
TRBJ1-5,-,TRBV28,-,TGTGCCAGCAGTACACAGGGACAGCCCCAGCATTTT,CASSTQGQPQHF
TRBJ2-7,-,TRBV28,TRBD1,TGTGCCAGCAGCTTACAGGGGCCTACTCGCGAGCAGTACTTC,CASSLQGPTREQYF
TRBJ1-5,-,TRBV6-5,-,TGTGCCAGCAGCGAGACAGGCGGGGGGCCCCAGCATTTT,CASSETGGGPQHF
TRBJ2-3,-,TRBV9,TRBD1,TGTGCCAGCAGCCCCCCGCCGACAGGGCGACAAGATACGCAGTATTTT,CASSPPPTGRQDTQYF
TRBJ2-7,-,TRBV19,TRBD1,TGTGCCAGTAGTAGTAGGACAGGGAACTACGAGCAGTACTTC,CASSSRTGNYEQYF
TRBJ1-3,-,TRBV4-3,-,TGCGCCAGCAGCCAATCCCCACCCATGAGCTCTGGAAACACCATATATTTT,CASSQSPPMSSGNTIYF
TRBJ1-5,many,TRBV18,-,TGTGCCAGCTCACCCGCAGGTGAACAGCCCCAGCATTTT,CASSPAGEQPQHF
TRBJ1-2,-,TRBV27,-,TGTGCCAGCAGTTTAGGGGGGGGGCTTGGCTACACCTTC,CASSLGGGLGYTF
TRBJ2-5,-,TRBV9,TRBD2,TGTGCCAGCAGCGTAGGAGCGGGGCCGGGGGAGACCCAGTACTTC,CASSVGAGPGETQYF
TRBJ1-2,few,TRBV7-3,-,TGTGCCAGCAGCTTAACTACGGCGGGAGGCTACACCTTC,CASSLTTAGGYTF
TRBJ2-5,-,TRBV5-4,TRBD2,TGTGCCAGCAGCCCGGGGGGGGCAGCGTACCAAGAGACCCAGTACTTC,CASSPGGAAYQETQYF
TRBJ1-2,-,TRBV27,TRBD1,TGTGCCAGCAGAAGGGGACAGGGGAAGGGCTATGGCTACACCTTC,CASRRGQGKGYGYTF
TRBJ2-3,few,TRBV7-9,TRBD2,TGTGCCAGCAGCTTAGGGACGGGGCTAGCGGGGGAGACGCAGTATTTT,CASSLGTGLAGETQYF
TRBJ1-3,-,TRBV28,-,TGTGCCAGCAGTCTACAGGGAAACACCATATATTTT,CASSLQGNTIYF
TRBJ1-2,-,TRBV7-8,-,TGTGCCAGCAGCTTAGCCGGGGGAAGTGGGTATGGCTACACCTTC,CASSLAGGSGYGYTF
TRBJ1-2,-,TRBV10-2,-,TGCGCCAGCACCTCAGGGGATAACTATGGCTACACCTTC,CASTSGDNYGYTF
TRBJ2-1,-,TRBV14,TRBD2,TGTGCCAGCAACCCCACTAGCGGAAGATACAATGAGCAGTTCTTC,CASNPTSGRYNEQFF
TRBJ1-6,-,TRBV5-5,TRBD1,TGTGCCAGCAGCTTGGCTACAGGGGGGATAATAGGTTCACCCCTCCACTTT,CASSLATGGIIGSPLHF
TRBJ2-3,-,TRBV15,-,TGTGCCACCAGCAGAGGGCTAGCAGCGGATACGCAGTATTTT,CATSRGLAADTQYF
TRBJ2-5,-,TRBV15,TRBD2,TGTGCCACCAGCCGGGCTAGCGGGGGGAAAATCCAAGAGACCCAGTACTTC,CATSRASGGKIQETQYF
TRBJ1-2,-,TRBV7-9,-,TGTGCCAGCAGCCTCACAGGGTTCCTCTCGGAAGGCTACACCTTC,CASSLTGFLSEGYTF
TRBJ1-5,-,TRBV28,TRBD1,TGTGCCAGCATACCCCGAGGGGGCGATAATCAGCCCCAGCATTTT,CASIPRGGDNQPQHF
TRBJ1-1,few,TRBV18,-,TGTGCCAGCTCAACCTTGGACAGAGAAGCTTTCTTT,CASSTLDREAFF
TRBJ2-3,-,TRBV4-3,-,TGCGCCAGCAGCCAAGATCGACTACCCTCTAGCACAGATACGCAGTATTTT,CASSQDRLPSSTDTQYF
TRBJ2-1,-,TRBV19,TRBD1,TGTGCCAGTAGTATACTGCCCGGTGGTACAGGGGGCGCCTACAATGAGCAGTTCTTC,CASSILPGGTGGAYNEQFF
TRBJ1-2,-,TRBV27,-,TGTGCCAGCAGTTTAGGGCCAGGCTATGGCTACACCTTC,CASSLGPGYGYTF
TRBJ1-2,few,TRBV28,-,TGTGCCAGCAGCTCCGGGACACGGGGGGGCCTTCTCCGGGACACCTTC,CASSSGTRGGLLRDTF
TRBJ1-2,few,TRBV7-2,TRBD1,TGTGCCAGCAGCTCCTCGACAGGGGGCTCTGGTATGCACTATGGCTACACCTTC,CASSSSTGGSGMHYGYTF
TRBJ2-7,-,TRBV6-6,-,TGTGCCAGCAGCTACTCGACAGTTTTAGCCTACGAGCAGTACTTC,CASSYSTVLAYEQYF
TRBJ2-7,-,TRBV18,-,TGTGCCAGCTCACCAATGGAGGGGACCCACGAGCAGTACTTC,CASSPMEGTHEQYF
TRBJ2-3,-,TRBV9,-,TGTGCCAGCAGCGTAGCGGGTCTAGATACGCAGTATTTT,CASSVAGLDTQYF
TRBJ2-5,-,TRBV5-1,TRBD1,TGCGCCAGCAGAGATAGGACAGGGGGACAAGAGACCCAGTACTTC,CASRDRTGGQETQYF
TRBJ2-2,-,TRBV7-3,-,TGTGCCAGCAGCCCCGACAGCACCGGGGAGCTGTTTTTT,CASSPDSTGELFF
TRBJ2-2,-,TRBV5-1,-,TGCGCCAGCAGCTTGGGGTTAAGGGGCACCGGGGAGCTGTTTTTT,CASSLGLRGTGELFF
TRBJ2-5,-,TRBV4-3,-,TGCGCCAGCAGCCAAGTTATGGGCCGGGGAGAGACCCAGTACTTC,CASSQVMGRGETQYF
TRBJ2-2,-,TRBV9,TRBD1,TGTGCCAGCAGCCATCCTCGGGACAGGGCGAACACCGGGGAGCTGTTTTTT,CASSHPRDRANTGELFF